This entry lists 8 T cell receptor beta chains sequenced from one sample in a study of patients and donors after allogeneic stem cell transplantation. TCRdb recomputed calls from the RT-PCR reads with MiXCR, one row per CDR3 protein. In the table there are about 40,000 distinct CDR3 sequences, roughly 30% of which are singletons. Sequencing input: blood, either unsorted or a sorted T cell fraction (not recorded which). These receptors originate from a human donor who was either an allogeneic HSCT recipient or a stem cell or donor lymphocyte infusion donor (not recorded which). It is not recorded whose cells these are; they may come from a transplant donor.

Only a few counts were recorded for this clonotype. The chain couples TRBV6-5 to TRBJ2-7; 11 nucleotides line up with TRBD2. Germline trimming cut 1 base from V and 3 bases from J; bases unmatched to any gene: 5. Germline loops: CDR1 MNHEY, CDR2 SVGAGI. The CDR3 consists of 16 residues. The CDR3 reads CASSYLTSGRFYEQYF. The CDR3 DNA reads TGTGCCAGCAGTTACTTAACTAGCGGGAGATTCTACGAGCAGTACTTC.

CDR3 residues: CASSQGRVSDYGYTF. The CDR3 DNA follows: TGCGCCAGCAGCCAAGGTCGTGTGAGCGACTATGGCTACACCTTC. The V gene is TRBV4-3, the J gene TRBJ1-2, with D uncertain. Trimming took off 1 base at V and 3 bases at J, with 12 bases between the two ends. Germline values: CDR1 LGHNA, CDR2 YSLEER. The CDR3 runs 15 residues.

J is TRBJ1-1 and V is TRBV7-8; 8 bases align to TRBD1. V gave up 2 bases and J gave up 1 base; unmatched junction bases: 9. The germline V gene encodes CDR1 SGHVS and CDR2 FQNEAQ. This CDR3 has 17 amino acids. The CDR3 loop reads CASSLLGDRIANTEAFF. CDR3 DNA sequence: TGTGCCAGCAGCTTACTAGGGGACAGGATAGCGAACACTGAAGCTTTCTTT.

The table lists this clonotype with a few counts. CDR3 in amino acids: CSARGDEKLFF. The CDR3, as DNA: TGCAGTGCTAGAGGGGACGAAAAACTGTTTTTT. The rearrangement uses TRBV20-1 and TRBJ1-4; TRBD1 is a possible D gene (5 bases). Germline values: CDR1 DFQATT, CDR2 SNEGSKA (reference sequence). The CDR3 length is 11 residues. The V and J ends lost 1 base and 8 bases respectively, with 5 bases between them.

This clonotype was detected only a few times. This chain connects TRBV29-1 to TRBJ1-2, with TRBD1 matching over 8 bases. V lost 4 bases and J lost 7; bases outside the gene matches: 14. Germline V gene lookup returns CDR1 SQVTM and CDR2 ANQGSEA. The CDR3 consists of 15 residues. The CDR3 is CSVAPSGGMESGYTF. The CDR3 bases are TGCAGCGTTGCCCCCTCAGGGGGCATGGAGAGTGGCTACACCTTC.

The rearrangement links TRBV6-5 to TRBJ2-7, with TRBD2 identical over 8 bases. CDR3 size: 16 residues. Germline V gene lookup returns CDR1 MNHEY and CDR2 SVGAGI. The V and J ends lost 0 bases and 4 bases, in that order; junction bases with no gene match: 8. CDR3 sequence (DNA): TGTGCCAGCAGTTACTCCAAAAGCGGGAGCCGGTACGAGCAGTACTTC. It is translated as CASSYSKSGSRYEQYF.

The chain uses TRBV3-1 and TRBJ2-3; D possibly matches TRBD1 or TRBD2 (5 bases each). This CDR3 comprises 16 residues. Germline lookup yields CDR1 LGHDT and CDR2 YNNKEL (reference sequence). V lost 4 bases, J lost 0 bases, and 14 bases lay in between. CDR3 coding DNA: TGTGCCAGCAGCCCCCGGGGCAGCACTAGCACAGATACGCAGTATTTT. Its translation: CASSPRGSTSTDTQYF.

This clonotype showed up just a few times. This chain links TRBV4-3 with TRBJ2-3; D remains ambiguous. The V and J ends lost 3 bases and 1 base respectively, with 8 bases between them. This CDR3 contains 14 residues. Looked up from germline, CDR1 is LGHNA and CDR2 is YSLEER. This CDR3 reads CASSQGWGTDTQYF. As DNA, the CDR3 is TGCGCCAGCAGCCAGGGGTGGGGCACAGATACGCAGTATTTT.